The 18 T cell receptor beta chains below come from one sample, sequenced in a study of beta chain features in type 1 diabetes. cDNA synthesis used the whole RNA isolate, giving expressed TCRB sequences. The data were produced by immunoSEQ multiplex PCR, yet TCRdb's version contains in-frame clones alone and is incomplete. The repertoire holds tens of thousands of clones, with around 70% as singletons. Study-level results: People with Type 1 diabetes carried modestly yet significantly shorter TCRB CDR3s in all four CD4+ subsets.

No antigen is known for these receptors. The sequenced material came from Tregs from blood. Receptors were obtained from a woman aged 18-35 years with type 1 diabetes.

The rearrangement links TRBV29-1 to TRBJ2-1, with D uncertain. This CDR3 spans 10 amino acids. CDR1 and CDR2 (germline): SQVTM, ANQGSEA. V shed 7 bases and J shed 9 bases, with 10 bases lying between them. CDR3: CSAVLAEQFF. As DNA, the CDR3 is TGCAGCGCTGTGCTGGCTGAGCAGTTCTTC.

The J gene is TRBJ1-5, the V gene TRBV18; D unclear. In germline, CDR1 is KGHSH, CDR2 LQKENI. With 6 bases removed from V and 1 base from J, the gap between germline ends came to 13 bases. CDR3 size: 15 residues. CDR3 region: CASSWAGSSNQPQHF. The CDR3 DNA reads TGTGCCAGCTCGTGGGCTGGGAGCAGCAATCAGCCCCAGCATTTT.

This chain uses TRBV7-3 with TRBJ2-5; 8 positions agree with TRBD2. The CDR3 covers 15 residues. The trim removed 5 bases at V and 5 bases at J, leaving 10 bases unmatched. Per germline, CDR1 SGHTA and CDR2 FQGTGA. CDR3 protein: CASSPRGGGGETQYF. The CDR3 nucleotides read TGTGCCAGCAGCCCCCGGGGGGGAGGTGGTGAGACCCAGTACTTC.

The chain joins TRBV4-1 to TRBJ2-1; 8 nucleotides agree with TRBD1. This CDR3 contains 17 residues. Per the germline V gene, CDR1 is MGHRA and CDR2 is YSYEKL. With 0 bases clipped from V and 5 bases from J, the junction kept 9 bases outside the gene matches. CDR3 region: CASSQDPGTGRHNEQFF. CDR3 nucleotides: TGCGCCAGCAGCCAAGACCCCGGGACAGGAAGACACAATGAGCAGTTCTTC.

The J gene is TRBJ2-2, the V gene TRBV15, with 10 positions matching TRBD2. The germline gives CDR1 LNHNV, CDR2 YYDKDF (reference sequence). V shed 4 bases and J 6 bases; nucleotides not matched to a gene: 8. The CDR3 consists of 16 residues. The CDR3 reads CATSKVASGSSGELFF. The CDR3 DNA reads TGTGCCACCAGCAAGGTCGCTAGCGGGAGTTCCGGGGAGCTGTTTTTT.

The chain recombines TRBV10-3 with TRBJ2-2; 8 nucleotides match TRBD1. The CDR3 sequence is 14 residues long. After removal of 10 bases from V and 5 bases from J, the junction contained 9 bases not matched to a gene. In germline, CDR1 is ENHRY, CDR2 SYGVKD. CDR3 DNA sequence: TGTGCCACGCCGGGACAGGCAGGAACCGGGGAGCTGTTTTTT. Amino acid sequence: CATPGQAGTGELFF.

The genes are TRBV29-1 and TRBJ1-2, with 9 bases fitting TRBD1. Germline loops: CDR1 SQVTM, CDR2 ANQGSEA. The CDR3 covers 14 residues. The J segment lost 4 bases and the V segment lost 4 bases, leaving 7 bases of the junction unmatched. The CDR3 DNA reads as TGCAGCGTTGTGCAGGACAGGGGCATCTATGGCTACACCTTC. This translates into CSVVQDRGIYGYTF.

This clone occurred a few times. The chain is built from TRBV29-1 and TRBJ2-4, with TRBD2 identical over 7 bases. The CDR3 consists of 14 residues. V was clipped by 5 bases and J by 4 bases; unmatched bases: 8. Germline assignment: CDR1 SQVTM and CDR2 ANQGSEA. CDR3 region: CSVSSQGGKNIQYF. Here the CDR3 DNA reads TGCAGCGTTTCGTCTCAGGGAGGGAAAAACATTCAGTACTTC. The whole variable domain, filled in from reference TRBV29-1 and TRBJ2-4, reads SAVISQKPSRDICQRGTSLTIQCQVDSQVTMMFWYRQQPGQSLTLIATANQGSEATYESGFVIDKFPISRPNLTFSTLTVSNMSPEDSSIYLCSVSSQGGKNIQYFGAGTRLSVL.

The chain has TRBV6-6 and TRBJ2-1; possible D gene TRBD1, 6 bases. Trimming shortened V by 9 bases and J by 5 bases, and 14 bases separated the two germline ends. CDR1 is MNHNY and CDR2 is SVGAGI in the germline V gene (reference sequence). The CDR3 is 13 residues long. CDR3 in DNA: TGTGCCAGTCTCAGGGGAAGGAACAATGAGCAGTTCTTC. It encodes CASLRGRNNEQFF.

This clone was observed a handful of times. CDR3 DNA sequence: TGTGCCATCAGTGAGGGTAGCGGATTTTACAATGAGCAGTTCTTC. It yields the protein CAISEGSGFYNEQFF. V usage is TRBV10-3 and J usage is TRBJ2-1; the D gene is possibly TRBD2 (6 bases). The V gene's germline CDR1 is ENHRY and CDR2 SYGVKD. V was clipped by 2 bases and J by 4 bases, with 12 bases between them. The CDR3 totals 15 residues.

CDR3 amino acids: CASSFTGPPSYEQYF. As DNA, the CDR3 is TGTGCCAGCAGTTTCACAGGTCCCCCCTCCTACGAGCAGTACTTC. The chain employs TRBV7-2 and TRBJ2-5; D is possibly TRBD1 (5 bases). The closer fit of TRBJ2-7 to the DNA end suggests the J call may be wrong. The CDR3 sequence is 15 residues long. From germline, CDR1 is SGHTA and CDR2 FQGNSA.

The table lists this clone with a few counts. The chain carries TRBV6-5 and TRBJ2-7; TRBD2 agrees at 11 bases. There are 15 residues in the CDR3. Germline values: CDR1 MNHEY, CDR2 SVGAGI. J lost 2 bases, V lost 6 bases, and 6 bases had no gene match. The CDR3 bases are TGTGCCAGCAGCATTAGACTAGCGGGACCCTACGAGCAGTACTTC. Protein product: CASSIRLAGPYEQYF.

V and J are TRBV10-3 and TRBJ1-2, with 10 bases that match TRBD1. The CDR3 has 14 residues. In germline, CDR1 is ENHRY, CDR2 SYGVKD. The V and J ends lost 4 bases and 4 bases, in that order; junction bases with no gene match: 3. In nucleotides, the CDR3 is TGTGCCATCAGTGTAAGGACAGGGGGCTATGGCTACACCTTC. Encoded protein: CAISVRTGGYGYTF.

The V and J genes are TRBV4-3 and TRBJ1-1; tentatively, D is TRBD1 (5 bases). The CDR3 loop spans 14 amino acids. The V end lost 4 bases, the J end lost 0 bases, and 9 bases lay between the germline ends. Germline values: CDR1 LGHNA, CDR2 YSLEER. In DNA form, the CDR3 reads TGCGCCAGCAGCCGCGGGGGGATGAACACTGAAGCTTTCTTT. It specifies CASSRGGMNTEAFF.

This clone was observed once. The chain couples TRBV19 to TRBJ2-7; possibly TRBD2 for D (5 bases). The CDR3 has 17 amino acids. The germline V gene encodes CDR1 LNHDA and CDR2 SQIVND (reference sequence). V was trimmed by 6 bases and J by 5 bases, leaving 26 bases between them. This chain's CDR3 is CASRLTPGIGGIDEQYF. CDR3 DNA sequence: TGTGCCAGTAGACTCACCCCCGGGATTGGAGGTATAGACGAGCAGTACTTC.

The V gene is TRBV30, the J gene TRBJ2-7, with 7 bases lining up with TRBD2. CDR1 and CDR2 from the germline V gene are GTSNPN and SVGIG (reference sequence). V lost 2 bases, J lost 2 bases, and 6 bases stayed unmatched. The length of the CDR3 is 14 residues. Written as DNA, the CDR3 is TGTGCCTGGAGTCGAGCGGGATGGGCCTACGAGCAGTACTTC. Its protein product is CAWSRAGWAYEQYF.

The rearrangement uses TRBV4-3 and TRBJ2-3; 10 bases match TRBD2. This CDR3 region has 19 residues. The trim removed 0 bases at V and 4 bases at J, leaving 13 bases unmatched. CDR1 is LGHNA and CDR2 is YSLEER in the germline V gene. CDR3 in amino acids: CASSQDRASGRVLSDTQYF. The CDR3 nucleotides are TGCGCCAGCAGCCAAGATCGGGCTAGCGGGAGAGTTCTGTCAGATACGCAGTATTTT.

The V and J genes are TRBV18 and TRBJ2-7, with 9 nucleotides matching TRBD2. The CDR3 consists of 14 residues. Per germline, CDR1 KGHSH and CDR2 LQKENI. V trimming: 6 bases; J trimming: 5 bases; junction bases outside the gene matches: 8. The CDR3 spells CASSSGTSINEQYF. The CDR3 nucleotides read TGTGCCAGCTCGTCCGGGACTAGCATCAACGAGCAGTACTTC. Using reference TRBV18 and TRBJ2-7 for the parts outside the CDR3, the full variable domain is NAGVMQNPRHLVRRRGQEARLRCSPMKGHSHVYWYRQLPEEGLKFMVYLQKENIIDESGMPKERFSAEFPKEGPSILRIQQVVRGDSAAYFCASSSGTSINEQYFGPGTRLTVT.